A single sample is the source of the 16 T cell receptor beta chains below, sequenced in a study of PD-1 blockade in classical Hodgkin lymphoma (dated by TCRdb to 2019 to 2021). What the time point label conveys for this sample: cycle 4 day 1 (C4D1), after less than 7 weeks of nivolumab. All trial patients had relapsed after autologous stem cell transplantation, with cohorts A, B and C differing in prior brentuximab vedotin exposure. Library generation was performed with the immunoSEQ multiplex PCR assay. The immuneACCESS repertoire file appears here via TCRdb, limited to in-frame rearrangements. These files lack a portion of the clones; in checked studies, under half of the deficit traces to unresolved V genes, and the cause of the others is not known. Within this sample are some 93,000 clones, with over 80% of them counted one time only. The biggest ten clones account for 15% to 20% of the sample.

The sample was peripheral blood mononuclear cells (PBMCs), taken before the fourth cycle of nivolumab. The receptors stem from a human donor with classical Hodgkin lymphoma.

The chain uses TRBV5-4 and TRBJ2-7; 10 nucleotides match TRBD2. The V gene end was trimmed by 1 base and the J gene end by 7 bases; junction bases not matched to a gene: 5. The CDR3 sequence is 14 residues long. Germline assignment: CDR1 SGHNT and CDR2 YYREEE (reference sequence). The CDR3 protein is CASSLRLAGDEQYF. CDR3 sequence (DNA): TGTGCCAGCAGCTTGAGGCTAGCGGGAGATGAGCAGTACTTC.

This CDR3 reads CASSQQLCGTEQYF. For the CDR3, the DNA is TGCGCCAGCAGTCAGCAGCTCTGCGGGACCGAGCAGTACTTC. This chain joins TRBV23-1 and TRBJ2-7; D may be TRBD2 (6 bases). TRBV23-1 is an ORF, and what it does is uncertain. The CDR3 is 14 amino acids. The V gene lost 3 bases and the J gene lost 6 bases, with 15 bases spanning the gap.

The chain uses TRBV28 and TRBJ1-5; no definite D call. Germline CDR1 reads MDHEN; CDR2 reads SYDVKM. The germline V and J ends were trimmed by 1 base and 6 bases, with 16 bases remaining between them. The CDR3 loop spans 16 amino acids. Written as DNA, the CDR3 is TGTGCCAGCAGTTTATTGCCCGTGGCCAATAGTCAGCCCCAGCATTTT. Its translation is CASSLLPVANSQPQHF.

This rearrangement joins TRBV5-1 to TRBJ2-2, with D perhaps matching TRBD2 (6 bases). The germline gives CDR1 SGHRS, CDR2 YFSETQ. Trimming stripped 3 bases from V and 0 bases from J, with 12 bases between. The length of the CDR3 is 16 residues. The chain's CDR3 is CASSSLAAPNTGELFF. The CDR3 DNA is TGCGCCAGCAGCTCTTTAGCGGCTCCGAACACCGGGGAGCTGTTTTTT. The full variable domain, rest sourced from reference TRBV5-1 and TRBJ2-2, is KAGVTQTPRYLIKTRGQQVTLSCSPISGHRSVSWYQQTPGQGLQFLFEYFSETQRNKGNFPGRFSGRQFSNSRSEMNVSTLELGDSALYLCASSSLAAPNTGELFFGEGSRLTVL.

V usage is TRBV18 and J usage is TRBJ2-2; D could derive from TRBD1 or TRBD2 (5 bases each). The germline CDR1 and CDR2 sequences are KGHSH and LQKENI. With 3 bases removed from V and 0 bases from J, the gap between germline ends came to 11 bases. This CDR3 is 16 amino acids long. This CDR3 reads CASSPWGPPNTGELFF. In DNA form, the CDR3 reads TGTGCCAGCTCACCTTGGGGACCACCGAACACCGGGGAGCTGTTTTTT. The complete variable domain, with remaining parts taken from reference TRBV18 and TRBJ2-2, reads NAGVMQNPRHLVRRRGQEARLRCSPMKGHSHVYWYRQLPEEGLKFMVYLQKENIIDESGMPKERFSAEFPKEGPSILRIQQVVRGDSAAYFCASSPWGPPNTGELFFGEGSRLTVL.

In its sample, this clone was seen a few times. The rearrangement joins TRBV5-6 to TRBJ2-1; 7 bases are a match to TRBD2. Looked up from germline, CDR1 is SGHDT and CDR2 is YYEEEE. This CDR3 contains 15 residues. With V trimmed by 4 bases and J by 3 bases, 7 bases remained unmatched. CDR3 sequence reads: CASSRVAGGYNEQFF. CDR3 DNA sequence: TGTGCCAGCAGCCGTGTAGCGGGCGGCTACAATGAGCAGTTCTTC.

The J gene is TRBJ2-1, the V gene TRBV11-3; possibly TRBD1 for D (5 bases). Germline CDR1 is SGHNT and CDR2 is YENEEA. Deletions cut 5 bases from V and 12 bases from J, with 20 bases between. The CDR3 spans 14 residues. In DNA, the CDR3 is TGTGCCAGCAGCGGTTCGACTGGAACTACAGGGCAGTTCTTC. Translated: CASSGSTGTTGQFF.

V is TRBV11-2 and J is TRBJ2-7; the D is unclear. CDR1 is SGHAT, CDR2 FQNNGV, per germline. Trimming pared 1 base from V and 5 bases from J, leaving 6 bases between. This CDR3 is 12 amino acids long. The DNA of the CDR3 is TGTGCCAGCAGCTTAGTCTTCCACGAGCAGTACTTC. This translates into CASSLVFHEQYF.

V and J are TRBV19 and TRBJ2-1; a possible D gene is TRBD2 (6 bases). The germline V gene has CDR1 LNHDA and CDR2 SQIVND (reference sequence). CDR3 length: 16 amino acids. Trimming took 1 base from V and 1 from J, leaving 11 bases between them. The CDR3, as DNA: TGTGCCAGTAGTATAGTTGGCGGGATTTCCTACAATGAGCAGTTCTTC. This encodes CASSIVGGISYNEQFF.

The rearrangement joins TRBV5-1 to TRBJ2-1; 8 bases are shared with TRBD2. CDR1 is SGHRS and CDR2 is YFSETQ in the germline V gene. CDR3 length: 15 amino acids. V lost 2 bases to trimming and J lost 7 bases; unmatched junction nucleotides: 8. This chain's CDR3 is CASSLGTGGGNEQFF. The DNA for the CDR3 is TGCGCCAGCAGCTTAGGAACGGGAGGGGGGAATGAGCAGTTCTTC.

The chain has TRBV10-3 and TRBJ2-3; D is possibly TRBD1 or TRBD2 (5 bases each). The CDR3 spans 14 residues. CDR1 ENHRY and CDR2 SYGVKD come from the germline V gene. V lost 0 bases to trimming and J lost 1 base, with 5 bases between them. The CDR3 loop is CAISESGGTDTQYF. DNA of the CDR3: TGTGCCATCAGTGAGTCGGGGGGCACAGATACGCAGTATTTT.

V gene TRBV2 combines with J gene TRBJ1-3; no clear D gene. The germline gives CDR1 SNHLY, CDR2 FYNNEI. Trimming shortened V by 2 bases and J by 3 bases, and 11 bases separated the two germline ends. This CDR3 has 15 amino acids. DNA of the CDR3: TGTGCCAGCAGTGAAAGGGAGACATTTGGAAACACCATATATTTT. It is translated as CASSERETFGNTIYF.

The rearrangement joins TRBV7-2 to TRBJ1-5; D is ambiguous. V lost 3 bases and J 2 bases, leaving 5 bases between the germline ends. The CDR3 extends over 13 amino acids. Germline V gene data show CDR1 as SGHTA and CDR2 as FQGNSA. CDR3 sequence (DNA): TGTGCCAGCAGCTTTACGGGCAATCAGCCCCAGCATTTT. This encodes CASSFTGNQPQHF.

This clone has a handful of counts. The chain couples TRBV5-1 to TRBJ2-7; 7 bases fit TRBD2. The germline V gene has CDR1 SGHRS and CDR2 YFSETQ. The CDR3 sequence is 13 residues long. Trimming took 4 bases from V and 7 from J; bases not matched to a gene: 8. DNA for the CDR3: TGCGCCAGCAGCCCGAACGCGGGGGAGGAGCAGTACTTC. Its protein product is CASSPNAGEEQYF. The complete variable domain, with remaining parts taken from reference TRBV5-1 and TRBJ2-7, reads KAGVTQTPRYLIKTRGQQVTLSCSPISGHRSVSWYQQTPGQGLQFLFEYFSETQRNKGNFPGRFSGRQFSNSRSEMNVSTLELGDSALYLCASSPNAGEEQYFGPGTRLTVT.

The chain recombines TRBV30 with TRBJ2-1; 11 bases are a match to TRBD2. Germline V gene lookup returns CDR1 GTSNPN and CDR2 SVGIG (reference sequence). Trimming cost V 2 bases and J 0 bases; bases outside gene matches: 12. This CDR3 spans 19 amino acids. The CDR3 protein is CAWSYGGGSGRVSYNEQFF. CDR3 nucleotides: TGTGCCTGGAGTTACGGGGGGGGTAGCGGGAGGGTCTCCTACAATGAGCAGTTCTTC.

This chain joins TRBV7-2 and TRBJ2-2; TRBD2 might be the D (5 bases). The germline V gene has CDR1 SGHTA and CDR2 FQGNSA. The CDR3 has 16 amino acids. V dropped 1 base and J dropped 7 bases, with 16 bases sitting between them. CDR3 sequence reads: CASSLGRGSMGGELFF. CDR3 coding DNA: TGTGCCAGCAGCTTAGGCCGGGGTAGCATGGGCGGGGAGCTGTTTTTT.